These 4 T cell receptor beta chains share one sample of origin, sequenced in a study of naive and memory T cell subsets. General study points: Especially in CD8 cells, naive repertoires contained a few larger clonotypes, possibly CD45RA-re-expressing memory cells.

Their cognate antigens are unknown. Two oligonucleotides, mixed equimolar, formed the beta constant-region primer covering TRBC1 and TRBC2. Ligated cDNA was amplified by four rounds of PCR with nested alpha and beta constant-region primers and SP2. TCRdb used MiXCR to reprocess the UMI-ligation and nested PCR reads, holding one entry per CDR3 protein. The sample lists 150,000 or so distinct CDR3 sequences; roughly 20% were seen once. Specimen: naive CD4+ T cells from blood. The receptors were sampled from a human donor in good health.

This clonotype was counted a few times. The rearrangement joins TRBV20-1 to TRBJ1-2; 9 positions agree with TRBD1. Germline V gene lookup returns CDR1 DFQATT and CDR2 SNEGSKA (reference sequence). After removal of 4 bases from V and 6 bases from J, the junction contained 9 bases not matched to a gene. The CDR3 runs to 14 residues. The CDR3, as DNA: TGCAGTGCTACCGGGGACAGGGAGATTGATGGCTACACCTTC. Translation: CSATGDREIDGYTF.

This chain joins TRBV7-9 and TRBJ2-7; no clear D gene. V dropped 3 bases and J dropped 0 bases, with 6 bases sitting between them. Germline lookup yields CDR1 SEHNR and CDR2 FQNEAQ (reference sequence). The CDR3 runs 13 residues. CDR3 nucleotides: TGTGCCAGCAGCTTGCAGATCTCCTACGAGCAGTACTTC. Translation: CASSLQISYEQYF.

This clonotype was seen at least ten times. The J gene is TRBJ2-2, the V gene TRBV11-2, with TRBD2 identical over 7 bases. CDR3 size: 13 residues. In germline, CDR1 is SGHAT, CDR2 FQNNGV. V trimming: 6 bases; J trimming: 6 bases; junction bases outside the gene matches: 4. The CDR3 here is CASRVGRSGELFF. In DNA, the CDR3 is TGTGCCAGCAGAGTCGGGAGGTCCGGGGAGCTGTTTTTT.

The chain is built from TRBV7-9 and TRBJ2-6; D not resolved. Germline V gene lookup returns CDR1 SEHNR and CDR2 FQNEAQ (reference sequence). Trimming took 2 bases from V and 1 from J, leaving 6 bases between them. The CDR3 sequence is 15 residues long. Written as DNA, the CDR3 is TGTGCCAGCAGCTTATACAGATCTGGGGCCAACGTCCTGACTTTC. Translation: CASSLYRSGANVLTF.